A single sample is the source of the 10 T cell receptor beta chains below, sequenced in a study of blood T cell repertoires in COVID-19. The repertoire was sequenced with immunoSEQ multiplex PCR; TCRdb's copy has only in-frame clones and lacks some. The sample gives about 160,000 clones, roughly 84% of which show up once; about 10% is in the top ten. The sequencing input was peripheral blood. The receptors come from a woman over 75 with active or convalescent COVID-19.

The CDR3 protein is CASSSSYSYHYNEQFF. In nucleotides, the CDR3 is TGTGCCAGCAGCTCGAGCTACAGTTACCACTACAATGAGCAGTTCTTC. The V gene is TRBV5-5, the J gene TRBJ2-1; D remains ambiguous. Germline CDR1 and CDR2: SGHKS and YYEKEE (reference sequence). Between the trimmed V and J ends, which lost 3 bases and 3 bases, there was a span of 16 bases. The CDR3 is 16 residues long.

V is TRBV28 and J is TRBJ2-1; 9 nucleotides line up with TRBD1. Germline V gives CDR1 MDHEN, CDR2 SYDVKM. The CDR3 has 16 amino acids. The trim removed 5 bases at V and 9 bases at J, leaving 14 bases unmatched. In nucleotides, the CDR3 is TGTGCCAGCAGTCTCATTACAGGGGGCAGAATGGTTGAGCAGTTCTTC. It specifies CASSLITGGRMVEQFF. Together with reference TRBV28 and TRBJ2-1, the CDR3 gives the full variable domain: DVKVTQSSRYLVKRTGEKVFLECVQDMDHENMFWYRQDPGLGLRLIYFSYDVKMKEKGDIPEGYSVSREKKERFSLILESASTNQTSMYLCASSLITGGRMVEQFFGPGTRLTVL.

V and J are TRBV5-4 and TRBJ2-3; D is perhaps TRBD1 (6 bases). The germline gives CDR1 SGHNT, CDR2 YYREEE (reference sequence). The V gene lost 5 bases and the J gene lost 2 bases, with 12 bases spanning the gap. The CDR3 is 14 residues long. The CDR3 DNA reads as TGTGCCAGCAGGTTCCGGGACAACACAGATACGCAGTATTTT. Its translation is CASRFRDNTDTQYF.

Turning to this clone: The same CDR3 also results from other DNA sequences found in this sample. The genes are TRBV5-1 and TRBJ1-1; possible D gene TRBD1, 6 bases. V gave up 3 bases and J gave up 1 base, with 10 bases separating them. Germline loops: CDR1 SGHRS, CDR2 YFSETQ. CDR3 length: 14 amino acids. The CDR3 nucleotides read TGCGCCAGCAGCTCTGGACAGAAGAACACTGAAGCTTTCTTT. It yields the protein CASSSGQKNTEAFF.

V gene TRBV25-1 combines with J gene TRBJ1-2; TRBD1 agrees at 8 bases. The trim removed 3 bases at V and 0 bases at J, leaving 3 bases unmatched. Germline lookup yields CDR1 MGHDK and CDR2 SYGVNS. The CDR3 has 15 residues. The CDR3: CASSERQGTNYGYTF. The DNA of the CDR3 is TGTGCCAGCAGTGAGCGACAGGGGACTAACTATGGCTACACCTTC.

The rearrangement uses TRBV14 and TRBJ2-5; TRBD2 might be the D (6 bases). Trimming cost V 3 bases and J 5 bases, with 22 bases left between them. The CDR3 has 17 amino acids. The germline V gene has CDR1 SGHDN and CDR2 FVKESK. The CDR3 loop is CASSQIPRREARETQYF. The CDR3 DNA follows: TGTGCCAGCAGCCAGATCCCGAGAAGGGAGGCAAGGGAGACCCAGTACTTC.

Only one count was recorded for this clone. This chain joins TRBV5-4 and TRBJ1-2; a possible D gene is TRBD1 (5 bases). From germline, CDR1 is SGHNT and CDR2 YYREEE (reference sequence). Trimming shortened V by 4 bases and J by 0 bases, and 16 bases separated the two germline ends. The CDR3 contains 16 residues. CDR3 sequence: CASSPLPGTPNYGYTF. The CDR3 region has the DNA TGTGCCAGCAGCCCATTACCGGGGACTCCTAACTATGGCTACACCTTC.

The V gene is TRBV4-1, the J gene TRBJ1-4; 8 bases align to TRBD1. The J segment lost 6 bases and the V segment lost 2 bases, leaving 14 bases of the junction unmatched. CDR3 length equals 18 residues. The V gene's germline CDR1 is MGHRA and CDR2 YSYEKL. In DNA, the CDR3 is TGCGCCAGCAGCCAAAGGGTAATAATGGGACAGGCTTATGAAAAACTGTTTTTT. Translation: CASSQRVIMGQAYEKLFF.

The chain joins TRBV4-1 to TRBJ2-7; TRBD1 matches 9 bases. The CDR3 runs 15 residues. Trimming at V came to 1 base and at J to 7 bases, leaving 8 bases not matched to a gene. Germline V gene lookup returns CDR1 MGHRA and CDR2 YSYEKL. This CDR3 is CASSQVPNRGREQYF. The CDR3 nucleotides are TGCGCCAGCAGCCAAGTCCCCAACAGGGGGCGGGAGCAGTACTTC.

The rearrangement joins TRBV5-5 to TRBJ1-2; D ambiguous. The V gene lost 0 bases and the J gene lost 4 bases, with 7 bases spanning the gap. Germline-derived CDR1 and CDR2 are SGHKS and YYEKEE (reference sequence). CDR3 size: 13 residues. Here the CDR3 DNA reads TGTGCCAGCAGCTTGGGACATATCTATGGCTACACCTTC. This gives the protein CASSLGHIYGYTF.